This T cell receptor beta chain was captured in a study of blood T cell repertoires in COVID-19. This clone showed up just once. Method: immunoSEQ multiplex PCR; TCRdb's copy keeps in-frame clones and lacks some. The sample records 55,000 to 70,000 clones, more than 75% being singletons. The sequencing input was PBMCs or T cells enriched from blood (not recorded which). The receptor comes from a woman aged 40 to 55 who had recovered from COVID-19.

This chain's CDR3 is CASSSGDSFNYGYTF. The DNA for the CDR3 is TGTGCCAGCAGCTCGGGGGACAGCTTCAACTATGGCTACACCTTC. The chain carries TRBV5-4 and TRBJ1-2, with 7 positions matching TRBD1. The CDR3 is 15 amino acids. Germline CDR1 SGHNT, CDR2 YYREEE (reference sequence). The junction had 7 bases not matched to a gene; V was cut back by 3 bases and J by 2 bases.